Below, 10 T cell receptor beta chains from the same sample are listed, as sequenced in a study of T-cell reconstitution after alpha-beta-depleted transplantation in children. A library of TCRbeta sequences, prepared with unique molecular identifiers, was generated. Each CDR3 protein gets one entry after TCRdb re-called the PCR reads with MiXCR. The sample lists about 350,000 distinct CDR3 sequences, about an eighth occurring once. This material consisted of PBMCs, taken from the stem cell graft. The receptors were gathered from a human donor who donated a stem cell graft to a child with Fanconi anemia.

This clonotype was observed many times. DNA of the CDR3: TGTGCCAGCAGTTCCCTGGTGGGCAGCAATCAGCCCCAGCATTTT. Translating it yields CASSSLVGSNQPQHF. This chain joins TRBV6-5 and TRBJ1-5; D is ambiguous. Germline CDR1 MNHEY, CDR2 SVGAGI. This CDR3 region has 15 residues. The germline V and J ends were trimmed by 4 bases and 1 base, with 11 bases remaining between them.

The chain is built from TRBV28 and TRBJ1-5; possibly TRBD1 for D (5 bases). V lost 5 bases and J lost 4, with 15 bases in between. The CDR3 totals 15 residues. CDR1 is MDHEN, CDR2 SYDVKM, per germline. Here the CDR3 DNA reads TGTGCCAGCAGTCCCTTGGTGGGGCAGAATCAGCCCCAGCATTTT. Translation gives CASSPLVGQNQPQHF.

A single count supports this clonotype. The J gene is TRBJ2-7, the V gene TRBV20-1, with 7 bases aligning to TRBD2. V dropped 3 bases and J dropped 2; count of bases not matched to a gene: 10. The V gene's germline CDR1 is DFQATT and CDR2 SNEGSKA (reference sequence). This CDR3 is built from 15 residues. CDR3 region: CSARDKGTNTYEQYF. The CDR3 nucleotides read TGCAGTGCTAGGGACAAGGGGACTAATACCTACGAGCAGTACTTC.

The table lists this clonotype with many counts. The V call is TRBV9, the J call TRBJ2-1, with 9 bases aligning to TRBD2. The CDR3 contains 17 residues. The germline V gene has CDR1 SGDLS and CDR2 YYNGEE. V was clipped by 4 bases and J by 5 bases; unmatched bases: 13. CDR3 nucleotides: TGTGCCAGCAGCCCCGGGATAGCGGGGGACTGGGACAATGAGCAGTTCTTC. It yields the protein CASSPGIAGDWDNEQFF.

This clonotype was seen a handful of times. V gene TRBV5-1 combines with J gene TRBJ2-3; maybe TRBD2 (5 bases). Trimming pared 4 bases from V and 6 bases from J, leaving 9 bases between. The V gene's germline CDR1 is SGHRS and CDR2 YFSETQ. The CDR3 loop spans 12 amino acids. The CDR3 here is CASSARGDTQYF. In DNA form, the CDR3 reads TGCGCCAGCAGCGCAAGAGGGGATACGCAGTATTTT.

This clonotype was counted many times. V and J are TRBV7-9 and TRBJ1-2, with D perhaps TRBD1 (6 bases). This CDR3 is built from 15 residues. Germline assignment: CDR1 SEHNR and CDR2 FQNEAQ (reference sequence). V shed 5 bases and J shed 3 bases, with 16 bases lying between them. The CDR3 DNA reads as TGTGCCAGCAGCCCCCGGGGGGGCGAGTACTATGGCTACACCTTC. It translates to CASSPRGGEYYGYTF.

This chain links TRBV28 with TRBJ1-2; no reliable D call. V was pared by 8 bases and J by 4 bases, with 17 bases between. The CDR3 has 14 amino acids. Germline CDR1 reads MDHEN; CDR2 reads SYDVKM. CDR3 amino acids: CASQSPDRSYGYTF. Here the CDR3 DNA reads TGTGCCAGCCAAAGTCCCGATAGAAGCTATGGCTACACCTTC.

This sequence joins TRBV6-6 and TRBJ2-3, with no clear D. In germline, CDR1 is MNHNY, CDR2 SVGAGI (reference sequence). V was clipped by 6 bases and J by 0 bases, with 7 bases between them. The CDR3 spans 13 residues. In nucleotides, the CDR3 is TGTGCCAGCAGGACTCTAAGCACAGATACGCAGTATTTT. Translating gives CASRTLSTDTQYF.

V usage is TRBV18 and J usage is TRBJ2-7; 10 positions agree with TRBD1. V lost 3 bases, J lost 6 bases, and 8 bases stayed unmatched. The CDR3 runs 15 residues. Looked up from germline, CDR1 is KGHSH and CDR2 is LQKENI. Here the CDR3 reads CASSPRQGARTEQYF. Here the CDR3 DNA reads TGTGCCAGCTCACCGCGACAGGGGGCGCGAACCGAGCAGTACTTC.

In its sample, this clonotype was seen a few times. The chain employs TRBV4-2 and TRBJ2-3; D gene uncertain. V was trimmed by 1 base and J by 0 bases, leaving 8 bases between them. Germline V gene lookup returns CDR1 LGHNA and CDR2 YNFKEQ. The CDR3 extends over 15 amino acids. Written as DNA, the CDR3 is TGTGCCAGCAGCCAAGGATCCGGCAGCACAGATACGCAGTATTTT. Amino acid sequence: CASSQGSGSTDTQYF.